A selection of T cell receptor beta chains follows, all from one sample in a study of blood T cell repertoires in COVID-19. Sequenced by immunoSEQ multiplex PCR; TCRdb stores in-frame clones only, minus some. The repertoire holds approximately 300,000 clones, with around 89% as singletons. What was sequenced was peripheral blood. These receptors originate from a man aged 25-45 years with acute or convalescent COVID-19. Each CDR3 is given with its conserved first and last residue. The D gene is left open where the match is weak. Rows may omit the clone size; those that give it use once, few, many or a size class.

d_call,v_call,clone_size,j_call,cdr3_aa,cdr3_nt
NA,TRBV28,NA,TRBJ2-7,CASSLQGSGSYEQYF,TGTGCCAGCAGTTTACAGGGTTCGGGCTCCTACGAGCAGTACTTC
TRBD2,TRBV6-4,few,TRBJ2-1,CASKQLAGEWNEQFF,TGTGCCAGCAAGCAACTAGCGGGTGAGTGGAATGAGCAGTTCTTC
NA,TRBV4-1,NA,TRBJ2-7,CASSQPGHSSYEQYF,TGCGCCAGCAGCCAACCGGGACACAGCTCCTACGAGCAGTACTTC
NA,TRBV28,NA,TRBJ2-7,CASSLGGSDSYEQYF,TGTGCCAGCAGTTTAGGCGGCTCGGACTCCTACGAGCAGTACTTC
NA,TRBV7-9,NA,TRBJ2-2,CASARAPLTGELFF,TGTGCCAGCGCCCGAGCGCCTCTCACCGGGGAGCTGTTTTTT
TRBD2,TRBV28,NA,TRBJ2-3,CASSLPSGGEGSTDTQYF,TGTGCCAGCAGTTTGCCTAGCGGGGGGGAGGGTAGCACAGATACGCAGTATTTT
TRBD2,TRBV18,NA,TRBJ2-2,CASSPTSGYTGELFF,TGTGCCAGCTCACCGACTAGCGGATACACCGGGGAGCTGTTTTTT
NA,TRBV28,NA,TRBJ2-2,CASMGGSVTGELFF,TGTGCCAGCATGGGGGGTTCGGTCACCGGGGAGCTGTTTTTT
TRBD2,TRBV24-1,few,TRBJ2-1,CATSDSRTSGVYGEQFF,TGTGCCACCAGTGATTCACGGACTAGCGGGGTCTATGGTGAGCAGTTCTTC
NA,TRBV2,NA,TRBJ2-1,CASGSSREHEQFF,TGTGCCAGTGGGAGTAGCCGGGAGCATGAGCAGTTCTTC
TRBD1,TRBV7-3,NA,TRBJ2-3,CASSLQGETDTQYF,TGTGCCAGCAGCCTGCAGGGGGAAACAGATACGCAGTATTTT
NA,TRBV27,NA,TRBJ2-3,CASSLGGRSTDTQYF,TGTGCCAGCAGTTTAGGGGGCAGAAGCACAGATACGCAGTATTTT
TRBD2,TRBV5-4,NA,TRBJ2-7,CASSLAGGTDEQYF,TGTGCCAGCAGCTTGGCCGGGGGGACGGACGAGCAGTACTTC
NA,TRBV3-1/TRBV3-2,NA,TRBJ1-2,CASSQRIGSNYGYTF,TGTGCCAGCAGCCAACGGATTGGGAGTAACTATGGCTACACCTTC
NA,TRBV4-1,NA,TRBJ2-3,CASSQPGTSTDTQYF,TGCGCCAGCAGCCAACCCGGGACTAGCACAGATACGCAGTATTTT
NA,TRBV6-1,NA,TRBJ2-1,CASSEIGRSNEQFF,TGTGCCAGCAGTGAAATTGGCAGGTCCAATGAGCAGTTCTTC
NA,TRBV7-3,NA,TRBJ2-3,CASSLQARSTDTQYF,TGTGCCAGCAGCTTACAAGCGAGAAGCACAGATACGCAGTATTTT
NA,TRBV9,NA,TRBJ2-5,CASSTAVMAVQETQYF,TGTGCCAGCAGCACAGCCGTGATGGCAGTACAAGAGACCCAGTACTTC
NA,TRBV12-5,NA,TRBJ1-5,CASGPVRPQHF,TGTGCTAGTGGCCCCGTCAGACCCCAGCATTTT
NA,TRBV12-5,NA,TRBJ1-1,CASGQDRTEAFF,TGTGCTAGTGGCCAGGACAGAACTGAAGCTTTCTTT
NA,TRBV27,NA,TRBJ1-2,CASSSGRANYGYTF,TGTGCCAGCAGTTCCGGCAGGGCAAACTATGGCTACACCTTC
NA,TRBV28,NA,TRBJ1-5,CASSLYSSNQPQHF,TGTGCCAGCAGTTTGTACAGCTCTAATCAGCCCCAGCATTTT
NA,TRBV7-9,NA,TRBJ1-2,CASSLVTDGYTF,TGTGCCAGCAGCTTAGTTACGGATGGCTACACCTTC
NA,TRBV10-3,once,TRBJ1-6,CATAAPRVSLHF,TGTGCCACCGCCGCGCCCAGGGTATCCCTCCACTTT